This TCR beta chain came from a study of CD8+CD57+ T cells in acquired aplastic anemia. Study-level background: The average for DNA from sorted CD4+ and CD8+ cells was 2.5 to 4 ug. Study-level points and caveats: Patients and healthy controls showed no significant CD8+ Simpson's diversity difference.

In its sample, this clonotype was seen once. The antigen is unknown. It was genomic DNA that served as the template for profiling TCR beta VDJ and CDR3. One entry per CDR3 protein, called by TCRdb with MiXCR from the reads. The table has 100,000 to 150,000 distinct CDR3 sequences, under 60% seen once. The CDR3 is 14 amino acids. Germline CDR1 and CDR2: MNHEY and SVGAGI. V shed 2 bases and J shed 4 bases, with 10 bases lying between them. The authors sequenced patients whose flow cytometry had shown CD8+CD57+ cell expansion. This chain connects TRBV6-5 to TRBJ2-3; tentatively, D is TRBD2 (6 bases). Sequencing was carried out using sorted CD4+, CD8+, or CD8+CD57+ T cells (not recorded which) from PBMCs. This receptor was obtained from a human donor with aplastic anemia. The CDR3 region has the DNA TGTGCCAGCAGTTACCGGAGGGCCGCAGATACGCAGTATTTT. It encodes CASSYRRAADTQYF.